This record looks at one T cell receptor beta chain sequence and its context. One end of the junction is discordant with germline, which a read error may explain. This CDR3 is built from 16 residues. The germline CDR1 and CDR2 sequences are LNHDA and SQIVND (reference sequence). This entry is derived from a study of blood T cell repertoires in COVID-19. TCRdb's table, derived via immunoSEQ multiplex PCR, lists solely in-frame clones and lacks some. Of approximately 300,000 clones detected, 70% to 90% appear once; the ten largest clones hold roughly 6.7%. The receptor was derived from a man younger than 35 who had recovered from COVID-19. What was sequenced was peripheral blood. The chain employs TRBV19 and TRBJ2-2; maybe TRBD2 (6 bases). In nucleotides, the CDR3 is TGTGCCAGTACCCCCGCGGGGCGCACGAATACCGGGGAGCTGTTTTTT. Protein: CASTPAGRTNTGELFF.